These 18 T cell receptor beta chains originate from one sample sequenced in a study of shared clonotypes between healthy human individuals. Data came from immunoSEQ multiplex PCR; TCRdb stores just in-frame clones and leaves some out. Here the sample spans 400,000 or so clones, 96% being singletons. Sequencing was performed on memory CD8+ T cells sorted from blood. Subset indicated: CD45RO+ cells pooled with CCR7-negative TemRA cells. These receptor sequences come from a man aged 25 to 40 in good health.

Concerning this clone: The germline gene is not matched at one end of the junction; a read error may be the cause. The J gene is TRBJ2-2, the V gene TRBV7-7; 10 bases fit TRBD1. CDR3 length equals 17 residues. CDR1 SSHAT and CDR2 FNYEAQ come from the germline V gene (reference sequence). CDR3 sequence: CASSPVERTGGTGELFF. As DNA, the CDR3 is TGTGCTAGCAGCCCGGTTGAACGGACAGGGGGGACCGGGGAGCTGTTTTTT. Based on the CDR3 plus reference TRBV7-7 and TRBJ2-2, the full variable domain is GAGVSQSPRYKVTKRGQDVTLRCDPISSHATLYWYQQALGQGPEFLTYFNYEAQPDKSGLPSDRFSAERPEGSISTLTIQRTEQRDSAMYRCASSPVERTGGTGELFFGEGSRLTVL.

Concerning this clone: One junction end disagrees with the germline gene, perhaps due to a read error. The J gene is TRBJ2-5, the V gene TRBV7-7, with a tentative D call TRBD2 (6 bases). The germline gives CDR1 SSHAT, CDR2 FNYEAQ (reference sequence). CDR3 length: 15 amino acids. CDR3 amino acids: CASSLAVGLRETQYF. The CDR3 DNA reads TGTGCTAGCAGCTTAGCGGTGGGGCTACGAGAGACCCAGTACTTC.

This rearrangement joins TRBV6-5 to TRBJ2-1; 16 bases agree with TRBD2. V lost 0 bases and J lost 9; bases outside the gene matches: 2. This CDR3 is built from 16 residues. Germline V lookup: CDR1 MNHEY, CDR2 SVGAGI. In DNA, the CDR3 is TGTGCCAGCAGTTACTCGGGGACTAGCGGGAGGGCTGAGCAGTTCTTC. This sequence encodes CASSYSGTSGRAEQFF.

The chain combines TRBV5-6 with TRBJ1-1; unclear D gene. This CDR3 has 12 amino acids. The V gene's germline CDR1 is SGHDT and CDR2 YYEEEE. V gave up 4 bases and J gave up 9 bases, with 13 bases separating them. In DNA, the CDR3 is TGTGCCAGCAGCCACCGACTGAGCAAAGCTTTCTTT. As protein: CASSHRLSKAFF. The entire variable domain, with the rest obtained from reference TRBV5-6 and TRBJ1-1, is as follows: DAGVTQSPTHLIKTRGQQVTLRCSPKSGHDTVSWYQQALGQGPQFIFQYYEEEERQRGNFPDRFSGHQFPNYSSELNVNALLLGDSALYLCASSHRLSKAFFGQGTRLTVV.

V usage is TRBV10-3 and J usage is TRBJ1-2; the D gene is possibly TRBD1 (6 bases). V lost 10 bases, J lost 5 bases, and 20 bases lay in between. The CDR3 covers 14 residues. Germline assignment: CDR1 ENHRY and CDR2 SYGVKD. The CDR3 here is CATTAGAILYGYTF. The CDR3 coding sequence is TGTGCCACCACCGCAGGGGCCATCCTATATGGCTACACCTTC.

This chain links TRBV7-6 with TRBJ1-2; tentative D call: TRBD1 (5 bases). Between the trimmed V and J ends, which lost 5 bases and 5 bases, there was a span of 21 bases. Germline V lookup: CDR1 SGHVS, CDR2 FNYEAQ. The CDR3 extends over 16 amino acids. The CDR3 DNA is TGTGCCAGCAGCCCCTTTATGAGGGGCGGCGGGTATGGCTACACCTTC. Translated, it gives CASSPFMRGGGYGYTF.

V gene TRBV7-3 combines with J gene TRBJ1-1, with D perhaps matching TRBD1 (6 bases). Trimming left V 3 bases short and J 1 base short, with 6 bases between. The CDR3 has 13 amino acids. Germline lookup yields CDR1 SGHTA and CDR2 FQGTGA. CDR3 loop: CASSFRGNTEAFF. CDR3 nucleotide sequence: TGTGCCAGCAGCTTCAGGGGGAACACTGAAGCTTTCTTT.

The genes are TRBV25-1 and TRBJ2-7; TRBD1 matches 7 bases. The CDR3 contains 13 residues. The V and J ends lost 4 bases and 5 bases, in that order; junction bases with no gene match: 5. Germline V gene lookup returns CDR1 MGHDK and CDR2 SYGVNS. The CDR3 region is CASSVATGHEQYF. The CDR3 DNA follows: TGTGCCAGCAGTGTGGCGACAGGGCACGAGCAGTACTTC.

The chain recombines TRBV18 with TRBJ2-4; 9 bases agree with TRBD2. V gave up 5 bases and J gave up 8 bases; unmatched junction bases: 4. The germline gives CDR1 KGHSH, CDR2 LQKENI. The CDR3 is made up of 13 amino acids. CDR3 amino acids: CASSSGLADIQYF. As DNA, the CDR3 is TGTGCCAGCTCATCGGGACTAGCAGACATTCAGTACTTC.

The rearrangement links TRBV27 to TRBJ1-3; D is unresolved. Trimming removed 6 bases at V and 3 bases at J, with 9 bases between. Germline loops: CDR1 MNHEY, CDR2 SMNVEV (reference sequence). CDR3 length: 13 amino acids. CDR3 loop: CASRGVGGNTIYF. CDR3 coding DNA: TGTGCCAGCAGGGGAGTAGGTGGAAACACCATATATTTT.

This chain links TRBV29-1 with TRBJ2-5; D remains ambiguous. The CDR3 covers 12 residues. V dropped 4 bases and J dropped 5 bases, with 11 bases sitting between them. Germline CDR1 reads SQVTM; CDR2 reads ANQGSEA. The CDR3 region is CSVVKGSETQYF. The DNA for the CDR3 is TGCAGCGTTGTTAAGGGATCCGAGACCCAGTACTTC.

The rearrangement uses TRBV6-5 and TRBJ1-2; D gene ambiguous. This CDR3 is built from 15 residues. The V end lost 0 bases, the J end lost 3 bases, and 11 bases lay between the germline ends. Looked up from germline, CDR1 is MNHEY and CDR2 is SVGAGI. CDR3 coding DNA: TGTGCCAGCAGTTACTCGGCACTCCACTACTATGGCTACACCTTC. It codes for CASSYSALHYYGYTF.

The V gene is TRBV5-1, the J gene TRBJ2-7; D remains ambiguous. The CDR3 runs to 15 residues. Germline values: CDR1 SGHRS, CDR2 YFSETQ. Trimming left V 0 bases short and J 5 bases short, with 15 bases between. As DNA, the CDR3 is TGCGCCAGCAGCTTGGATCCTAGTCGTTTAAACGAGCAGTACTTC. Encoded protein: CASSLDPSRLNEQYF.

Comments on this clone: Other DNA sequences of this sample code for an identical CDR3. This chain links TRBV28 with TRBJ1-2; a possible D gene is TRBD1 (5 bases). Germline CDR1 reads MDHEN; CDR2 reads SYDVKM. The CDR3 runs to 12 residues. Between the trimmed V and J ends, which lost 3 bases and 8 bases, there was a span of 10 bases. The CDR3 spells CASSFGGYGYTF. The CDR3 nucleotides are TGTGCCAGCAGTTTCGGGGGGTACGGCTACACCTTC.

The chain employs TRBV28 and TRBJ1-3, with 7 bases identical to TRBD1. The CDR3 length is 18 residues. After removal of 3 bases from V and 0 bases from J, the junction contained 11 bases not matched to a gene. Germline V CDR1 and CDR2: MDHEN, SYDVKM. CDR3 amino acids: CASSFWAGGLSSGNTIYF. The CDR3 nucleotides read TGTGCCAGCAGTTTTTGGGCAGGGGGGCTCAGCTCTGGAAACACCATATATTTT.

This chain links TRBV7-9 with TRBJ2-1, with 10 nucleotides matching TRBD2. The CDR3 covers 15 residues. Trimming removed 5 bases from V and 9 bases from J; junction bases left unmatched: 10. Germline V gives CDR1 SEHNR, CDR2 FQNEAQ (reference sequence). CDR3 amino acids: CASSLQREGRTEQFF. CDR3 DNA sequence: TGTGCCAGCAGCCTCCAGCGGGAGGGCCGGACTGAGCAGTTCTTC. Full variable domain (rest looked up from reference TRBV7-9 and TRBJ2-1): DTGVSQNPRHKITKRGQNVTFRCDPISEHNRLYWYRQTLGQGPEFLTYFQNEAQLEKSRLLSDRFSAERPKGSFSTLEIQRTEQGDSAMYLCASSLQREGRTEQFFGPGTRLTVL.

This chain joins TRBV4-2 and TRBJ2-3; TRBD2 agrees at 9 bases. This CDR3 is built from 17 residues. The V gene's germline CDR1 is LGHNA and CDR2 YNFKEQ. With 4 bases clipped from V and 0 bases from J, the junction kept 8 bases outside the gene matches. The CDR3 sequence is CASSRNSGSRSTDTQYF. The CDR3 DNA is TGTGCCAGCAGCCGCAATAGCGGGAGTAGGAGCACAGATACGCAGTATTTT.

This clone came up once. The chain joins TRBV7-8 to TRBJ1-5; 7 bases are a match to TRBD1. Germline CDR1 and CDR2: SGHVS and FQNEAQ. Unmatched junction bases numbered 3, after V lost 0 bases and J lost 1 base. The CDR3 consists of 16 residues. The CDR3 loop reads CASSLARGPSNQPQHF. In nucleotides, the CDR3 is TGTGCCAGCAGCTTAGCAAGGGGGCCCAGCAATCAGCCCCAGCATTTT.